A selection of T cell receptor beta chains follows, all from one sample in a study of CD8+ T cells in alopecia areata. Repertoires were generated with immunoSEQ multiplex PCR, while TCRdb's copy carries only in-frame clones and drops some. The sample gives some 110,000 clones, approximately 38% of which show up once; 3.1% is in the top ten. What was sequenced was CD4+ T cells sorted from blood. The receptors shown here come from a human donor with alopecia areata. Both conserved end residues are part of each CDR3. Fields, in order: J gene, D gene, V gene, clone size, CDR3 protein, CDR3 DNA. A D gene is named only where the DNA matches it firmly. Only part of the rows carry a size: once, few, many, or a class if the clone is expanded.

TRBJ2-3	NA	TRBV29-1	few	CSVEIIPDYLDTQYF	TGCAGCGTCGAGATAATACCGGACTACCTAGATACGCAGTATTTT
TRBJ2-5	TRBD1	TRBV29-1	few	CSVDREGTQYF	TGCAGCGTGGACAGGGAAGGGACCCAGTACTTC
TRBJ1-2	TRBD1	TRBV23-1	few	CASSPGQGPCLFAGYTF	TGCGCCAGCAGTCCGGGACAGGGCCCTTGCTTGTTTGCTGGCTACACCTTC
TRBJ2-2	NA	TRBV4-3	NA	CASSQVGIHTGELFF	TGCGCCAGCAGCCAAGTCGGGATCCACACCGGGGAGCTGTTTTTT
TRBJ2-6	NA	TRBV28	few	CASSIQGSGANVLTF	TGTGCCAGCAGTATACAGGGATCTGGGGCCAACGTCCTGACTTTC
TRBJ2-2	NA	TRBV2	few	CASSPETTGELFF	TGTGCCAGCAGCCCTGAAACCACCGGGGAGCTGTTTTTT
TRBJ1-5	TRBD1	TRBV30	few	CAWSVQGDQPQHF	TGTGCCTGGAGTGTGCAGGGGGATCAGCCCCAGCATTTT
TRBJ2-1	TRBD2	TRBV7-3	few	CASSLSLAGVNEQFF	TGTGCCAGCAGCTTGTCACTAGCGGGAGTCAATGAGCAGTTCTTC
TRBJ2-5	NA	TRBV2	NA	CASSPNGRGETQYF	TGTGCCAGCAGTCCTAACGGCAGGGGAGAGACCCAGTACTTC
TRBJ2-5	TRBD2	TRBV9	NA	CASSDQVAGAETQYF	TGTGCCAGCAGCGACCAGGTAGCGGGAGCAGAGACCCAGTACTTC
TRBJ1-1	TRBD1	TRBV6-5	NA	CASSTDRVRGTEAFF	TGTGCCAGCAGCACGGACAGGGTAAGGGGCACTGAAGCTTTCTTT
TRBJ1-1	NA	TRBV4-3	few	CASSQDNRGRNTEAFF	TGCGCCAGCAGCCAAGATAACCGGGGGCGGAACACTGAAGCTTTCTTT
TRBJ2-3	NA	TRBV29-1	few	CSSTGGPDTQYF	TGCAGCTCTACAGGAGGGCCAGATACGCAGTATTTT
TRBJ2-1	NA	TRBV29-1	NA	CSVSSLDEQFF	TGCAGCGTTTCCTCCTTGGACGAGCAGTTCTTC
TRBJ1-2	NA	TRBV28	NA	CATNPQNYGYTF	TGTGCCACCAACCCCCAGAACTATGGCTACACCTTC
TRBJ2-1	NA	TRBV30	few	CAWRSDWGNEQFF	TGTGCCTGGAGGTCGGATTGGGGGAATGAGCAGTTCTTC
TRBJ1-1	NA	TRBV5-1	NA	CASSLDQLNTEAFF	TGCGCCAGCAGCTTGGATCAGCTAAACACTGAAGCTTTCTTT
TRBJ2-5	TRBD1	TRBV30	NA	CAWTSGTAYQETQYF	TGTGCCTGGACTTCCGGGACAGCGTACCAAGAGACCCAGTACTTC
TRBJ2-7	NA	TRBV5-6	NA	CASSRRQGGYEQYF	TGTGCCAGCAGCCGCCGACAGGGAGGGTACGAGCAGTACTTC
TRBJ2-6	NA	TRBV5-1	few	CASTLGHSRGANVLTF	TGCGCCAGCACCTTGGGCCACTCTAGGGGGGCCAACGTCCTGACTTTC
TRBJ2-1	TRBD2	TRBV29-1	NA	CSVAGGRLGYNEQFF	TGCAGCGTTGCGGGGGGGAGACTGGGATACAATGAGCAGTTCTTC
TRBJ1-2	NA	TRBV5-4	NA	CASSTGTDNYGYTF	TGTGCCAGCAGTACCGGGACCGACAACTATGGCTACACCTTC
TRBJ1-5	TRBD1	TRBV4-1	NA	CASSRTGAGNQPQHF	TGCGCCAGCAGCCGGACAGGGGCCGGCAATCAGCCCCAGCATTTT
TRBJ2-7	TRBD2	TRBV6-5	few	CASSSLAGGFEQYF	TGTGCCAGCAGTTCACTAGCGGGAGGGTTCGAGCAGTACTTC
TRBJ2-1	NA	TRBV14	NA	CASSQGLSSYNEQFF	TGTGCCAGCAGCCAAGGACTTAGCTCCTACAATGAGCAGTTCTTC
TRBJ2-7	NA	TRBV4-1	NA	CASSRGAGEQYF	TGCGCCAGCAGCCGGGGGGCCGGCGAGCAGTACTTC
TRBJ1-5	NA	TRBV30	few	CAWSVRSGQPQHF	TGTGCCTGGAGTGTACGAAGCGGTCAGCCCCAGCATTTT
TRBJ2-3	TRBD2	TRBV29-1	NA	CSVTRPTSGGADTQYF	TGCAGCGTGACCCGACCGACTAGCGGGGGGGCAGATACGCAGTATTTT
TRBJ2-1	NA	TRBV25-1	NA	CASRVGGSYNEQFF	TGTGCCAGCAGGGTGGGGGGCTCCTACAATGAGCAGTTCTTC
TRBJ2-4	NA	TRBV21-1	NA	CASSTRQGVGIQYF	TGTGCCAGCAGCACCCGACAGGGTGTGGGGATTCAGTACTTC
TRBJ1-2	NA	TRBV29-1	NA	CSVGGPPNYGYTF	TGCAGCGTGGGGGGACCTCCTAACTATGGCTACACCTTC
TRBJ2-7	NA	TRBV5-1	NA	CASSLMASTNEQYF	TGCGCCAGCAGCCTCATGGCTTCGACTAACGAGCAGTACTTC
TRBJ2-7	TRBD1	TRBV5-6	NA	CASSFGQGAREQYF	TGTGCCAGCAGCTTTGGACAGGGGGCAAGGGAGCAGTACTTC
TRBJ2-1	TRBD2	TRBV7-8	once	CASSSGTSSYNEQFF	TGTGCCAGCAGCTCTGGGACTAGTTCCTACAATGAGCAGTTCTTC
TRBJ2-7	TRBD1	TRBV30	NA	CAWSVGQDEQYF	TGTGCCTGGAGTGTAGGACAGGACGAGCAGTACTTC
TRBJ2-1	TRBD2	TRBV7-2	few	CASSYSGGVYNEQFF	TGTGCCAGCAGCTATAGCGGGGGGGTTTACAATGAGCAGTTCTTC
TRBJ2-7	TRBD1	TRBV18	NA	CASSPQTGGSSYEQYF	TGTGCCAGCTCACCCCAGACAGGGGGGAGCTCCTACGAGCAGTACTTC
TRBJ2-5	TRBD1	TRBV5-1	NA	CASSAFSGTGNRQETQYF	TGCGCCAGCAGCGCATTCTCCGGGACAGGGAATAGACAAGAGACCCAGTACTTC
TRBJ2-7	NA	TRBV7-9	few	CASSNLDWGEQYF	TGTGCCAGCAGCAACCTCGACTGGGGAGAGCAGTACTTC
TRBJ1-5	TRBD1	TRBV28	NA	CASSSKMRTGWSQPQHF	TGTGCCAGCAGTTCGAAAATGCGGACAGGATGGAGTCAGCCCCAGCATTTT
TRBJ1-2	TRBD1	TRBV29-1	few	CSVDSGTGFYGYTF	TGCAGCGTTGATTCCGGGACAGGGTTCTATGGCTACACCTTC
TRBJ2-7	NA	TRBV4-3	NA	CASSQDRGAGEQYF	TGCGCCAGCAGCCAAGACAGGGGCGCCGGCGAGCAGTACTTC
TRBJ2-7	TRBD1	TRBV2	NA	CASSLDRGSAYEQYF	TGTGCCAGCAGCCTGGACAGGGGGAGCGCTTACGAGCAGTACTTC
TRBJ2-7	NA	TRBV9	NA	CASSSREGAFEQYF	TGTGCCAGCAGCTCCCGGGAGGGGGCCTTCGAGCAGTACTTC
TRBJ2-3	TRBD2	TRBV7-2	NA	CASSLAGLAGRVDTQYF	TGTGCCAGCAGCTTAGCGGGACTAGCGGGAAGAGTTGATACGCAGTATTTT
TRBJ2-3	NA	TRBV6-4	few	CASSIQPPDTQYF	TGTGCCAGCAGTATCCAGCCTCCAGATACGCAGTATTTT
TRBJ2-7	TRBD1	TRBV29-1	NA	CSVWDRGRYEQYF	TGCAGCGTTTGGGACAGGGGGCGGTACGAGCAGTACTTC
TRBJ2-5	NA	TRBV7-3	NA	CASSQGPQETQYF	TGTGCCAGCAGTCAGGGACCGCAAGAGACCCAGTACTTC
TRBJ2-2	NA	TRBV2	NA	CASSLDPPGELFF	TGTGCCAGCAGCCTTGACCCCCCCGGGGAGCTGTTTTTT
TRBJ2-7	NA	TRBV30	NA	CAWSRGRYEQYF	TGTGCCTGGTCGAGGGGGAGGTACGAGCAGTACTTC
TRBJ2-4	TRBD1	TRBV29-1	NA	CSVRGQGLPAKNIQYF	TGCAGCGTTCGGGGACAGGGATTACCAGCCAAAAACATTCAGTACTTC
TRBJ2-5	NA	TRBV29-1	NA	CSVRTDQETQYF	TGCAGCGTAAGGACTGATCAAGAGACCCAGTACTTC
TRBJ2-2	TRBD1	TRBV5-4	NA	CASSQRTGDTGELFF	TGTGCCAGCAGCCAACGGACAGGGGACACCGGGGAGCTGTTTTTT
TRBJ2-7	NA	TRBV29-1	few	CSVERVRGDEQYF	TGCAGCGTTGAACGGGTCAGAGGCGACGAGCAGTACTTC
TRBJ2-7	NA	TRBV7-2	NA	CASSLVREQYF	TGTGCCAGCAGCTTAGTGAGGGAGCAGTACTTC
TRBJ2-4	NA	TRBV7-2	few	CASGITGAKNIQYF	TGTGCCAGCGGTATAACAGGGGCCAAAAACATTCAGTACTTC
TRBJ2-1	TRBD2	TRBV5-1	NA	CASSLVISGANEQFF	TGCGCCAGCAGCTTGGTGATTAGCGGGGCCAATGAGCAGTTCTTC
TRBJ2-1	NA	TRBV7-8	NA	CASSSTGAILHEQFF	TGTGCCAGCAGCTCGACCGGGGCGATCCTCCATGAGCAGTTCTTC
TRBJ2-5	NA	TRBV4-3	NA	CASSQAGFNQETQYF	TGCGCCAGCAGCCAAGCAGGTTTCAATCAAGAGACCCAGTACTTC
TRBJ2-1	NA	TRBV29-1	NA	CSVHGSAARSEQFF	TGCAGCGTTCACGGTTCCGCGGCCCGCAGTGAGCAGTTCTTC